This T cell receptor beta chain was documented in a study of Ad26.COV2.S vaccination and SARS-CoV-2 variants. The data were produced by immunoSEQ multiplex PCR, yet TCRdb's version contains in-frame clones alone and is incomplete. The sample lists over 350,000 clones; approximately 91% were seen once. Germline V lookup: CDR1 ENHRY, CDR2 SYGVKD. The V end lost 8 bases, the J end lost 2 bases, and 15 bases lay between the germline ends. This CDR3 has 15 residues. To note about this clone: The antigen remains undetermined.

Overall study findings and caveats: Measurements of TCR breadth and depth may have given underestimates of the total T cell responses. Those who received vaccine or placebo ended up with similar non-spike TCR breadth. Those who received the vaccine showed greater spike-specific TCR breadth than those given placebo.

The treatment: roughly 20 received Ad26.COV2.S at low or high dose, single or two shots; about five received placebo; per-sample allocation not given. Repertoires come from day 63 after the first vaccine or placebo injection. Adults aged 18-55 years in Boston included the donor. Sequencing used peripheral blood, obtained in a trial of Ad26.COV2.S vaccine versus placebo. J is TRBJ2-2 and V is TRBV10-3; D tentatively fits TRBD1 or TRBD2 (7 bases each). The source is a person between 18 and 65 years old who received the Ad26.COV2.S COVID-19 vaccine or a placebo. The CDR3 DNA reads TGTGCCATCCAGCAGGGGGGGCTAAACACCGGGGAGCTGTTTTTT. Its translation: CAIQQGGLNTGELFF.